This T cell receptor beta chain appears in the sequencing data of a study of blood T cell repertoires in COVID-19. Germline V gene data show CDR1 as MNHEY and CDR2 as SMNVEV (reference sequence). The CDR3 is made up of 16 amino acids. V lost 3 bases and J 3 bases, leaving 16 bases between the germline ends. This clone showed up just once. Profiled with immunoSEQ multiplex PCR; TCRdb holds only in-frame clones, not every one. The sample holds roughly 300,000 clones, 86% seen once. The source material was PBMCs or T cells enriched from blood (not recorded which). This chain joins TRBV27 and TRBJ2-3, with D perhaps TRBD2 (5 bases). The TCR was taken from a man aged 30 to 45 who had recovered from COVID-19. The CDR3 region is CASSFLPDRGTDTQYF. The DNA of the CDR3 is TGTGCCAGCAGTTTCCTACCGGACCGAGGGACAGATACGCAGTATTTT.